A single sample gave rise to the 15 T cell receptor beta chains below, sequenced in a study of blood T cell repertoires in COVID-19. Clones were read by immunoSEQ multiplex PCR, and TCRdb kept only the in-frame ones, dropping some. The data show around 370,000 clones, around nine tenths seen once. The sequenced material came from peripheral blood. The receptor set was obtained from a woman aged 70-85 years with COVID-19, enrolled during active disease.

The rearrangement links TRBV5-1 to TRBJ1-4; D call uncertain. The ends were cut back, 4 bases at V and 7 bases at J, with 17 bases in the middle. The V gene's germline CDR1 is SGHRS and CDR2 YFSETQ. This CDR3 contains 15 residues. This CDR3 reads CASSPRPLGGEKLFF. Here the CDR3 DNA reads TGCGCCAGCAGCCCAAGACCCCTTGGAGGTGAAAAACTGTTTTTT.

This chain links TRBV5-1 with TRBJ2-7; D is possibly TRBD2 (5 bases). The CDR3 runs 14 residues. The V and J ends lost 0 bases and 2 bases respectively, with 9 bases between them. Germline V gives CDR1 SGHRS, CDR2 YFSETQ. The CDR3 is CASSLGGIAYEQYF. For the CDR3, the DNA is TGCGCCAGCAGCTTGGGAGGGATCGCCTACGAGCAGTACTTC.

DNA for the CDR3: TGCGCCAGCAGTAACCCGGGACTAGCGGGGGCTTCCTCAGATACGCAGTATTTT. As protein: CASSNPGLAGASSDTQYF. This rearrangement joins TRBV5-1 to TRBJ2-3; 14 nucleotides match TRBD2. The V and J ends lost 5 bases and 4 bases, in that order; junction bases with no gene match: 12. Germline V lookup: CDR1 SGHRS, CDR2 YFSETQ. This CDR3 region has 18 residues.

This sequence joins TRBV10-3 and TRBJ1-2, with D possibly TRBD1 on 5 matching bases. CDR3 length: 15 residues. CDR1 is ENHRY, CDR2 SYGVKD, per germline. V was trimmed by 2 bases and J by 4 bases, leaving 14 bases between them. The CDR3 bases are TGTGCCATCAGTGAGGGGACTCAGGGCTTCTATGGCTACACCTTC. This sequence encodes CAISEGTQGFYGYTF.

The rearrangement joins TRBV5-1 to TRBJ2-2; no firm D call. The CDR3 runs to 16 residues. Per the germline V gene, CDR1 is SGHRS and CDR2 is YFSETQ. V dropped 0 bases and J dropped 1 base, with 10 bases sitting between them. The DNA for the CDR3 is TGCGCCAGCAGCTTGGGCTCCTCCGGGAACACCGGGGAGCTGTTTTTT. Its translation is CASSLGSSGNTGELFF.

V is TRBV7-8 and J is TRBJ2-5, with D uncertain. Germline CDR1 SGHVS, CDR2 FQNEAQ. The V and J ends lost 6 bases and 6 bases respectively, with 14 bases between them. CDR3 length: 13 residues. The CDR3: CASSSEPRKTQYF. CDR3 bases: TGTGCCAGCAGTTCGGAGCCCCGAAAGACCCAGTACTTC.

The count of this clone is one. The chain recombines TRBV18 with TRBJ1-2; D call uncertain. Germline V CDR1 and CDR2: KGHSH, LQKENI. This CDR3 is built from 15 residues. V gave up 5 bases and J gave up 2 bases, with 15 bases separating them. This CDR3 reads CASSEGYSLNYGYTF. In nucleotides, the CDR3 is TGTGCCAGCTCAGAAGGTTACAGTCTAAACTATGGCTACACCTTC.

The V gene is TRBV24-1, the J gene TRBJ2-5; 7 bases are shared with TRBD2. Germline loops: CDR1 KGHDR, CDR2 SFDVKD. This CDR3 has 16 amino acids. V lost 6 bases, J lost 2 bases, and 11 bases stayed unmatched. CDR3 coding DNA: TGTGCCACCAGTACTGGCGGGGGTTTACTTCAAGAGACCCAGTACTTC. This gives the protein CATSTGGGLLQETQYF.

CDR3 residues: CASSPTLAGRSSYEQYF. Here the CDR3 DNA reads TGTGCCAGCTCACCCACACTAGCGGGGAGGAGCTCCTACGAGCAGTACTTC. The V and J genes are TRBV18 and TRBJ2-7, with TRBD2 matching 10 bases. The CDR3 length is 17 residues. V trimming: 3 bases; J trimming: 0 bases; junction bases outside the gene matches: 8. Germline V gene sequence: CDR1 KGHSH, CDR2 LQKENI.

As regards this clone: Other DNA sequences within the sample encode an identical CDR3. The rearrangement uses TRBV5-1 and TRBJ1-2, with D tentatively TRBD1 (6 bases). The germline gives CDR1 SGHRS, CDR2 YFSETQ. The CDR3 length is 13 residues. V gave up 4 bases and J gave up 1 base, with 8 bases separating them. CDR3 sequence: CASSPDSNYGYTF. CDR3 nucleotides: TGCGCCAGCAGCCCGGACAGTAACTATGGCTACACCTTC.

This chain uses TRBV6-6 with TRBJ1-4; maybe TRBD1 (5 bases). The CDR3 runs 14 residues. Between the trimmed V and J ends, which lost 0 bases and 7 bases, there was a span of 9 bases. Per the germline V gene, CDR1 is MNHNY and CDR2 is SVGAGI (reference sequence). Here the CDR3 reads CASSYSWRGEKLFF. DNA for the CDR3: TGTGCCAGCAGTTACTCGTGGAGGGGTGAAAAACTGTTTTTT.

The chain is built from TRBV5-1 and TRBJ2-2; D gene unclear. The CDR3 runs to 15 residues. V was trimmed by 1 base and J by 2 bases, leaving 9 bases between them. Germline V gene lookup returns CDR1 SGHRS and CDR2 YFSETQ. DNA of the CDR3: TGCGCCAGCAGCTTGAGTCAGGCAAACACCGGGGAGCTGTTTTTT. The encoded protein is CASSLSQANTGELFF.

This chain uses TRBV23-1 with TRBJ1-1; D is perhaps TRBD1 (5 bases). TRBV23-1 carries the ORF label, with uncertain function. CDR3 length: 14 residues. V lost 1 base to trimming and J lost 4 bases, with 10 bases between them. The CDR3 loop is CASSQLKQATEAFF. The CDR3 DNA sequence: TGCGCCAGCAGTCAATTAAAACAGGCCACTGAAGCTTTCTTT.

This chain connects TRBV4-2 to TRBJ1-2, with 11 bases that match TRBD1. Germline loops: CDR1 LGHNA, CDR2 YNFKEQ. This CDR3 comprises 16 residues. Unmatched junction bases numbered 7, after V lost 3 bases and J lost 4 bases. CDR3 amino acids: CASSQGGQGGSYGYTF. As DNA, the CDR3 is TGTGCCAGCAGCCAGGGGGGACAGGGGGGATCCTATGGCTACACCTTC.

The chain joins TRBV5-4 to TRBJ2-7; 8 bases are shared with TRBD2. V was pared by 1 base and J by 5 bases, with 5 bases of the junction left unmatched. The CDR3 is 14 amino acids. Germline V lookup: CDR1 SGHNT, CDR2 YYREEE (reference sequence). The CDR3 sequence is CASSLFSGVHEQYF. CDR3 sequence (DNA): TGTGCCAGCAGCTTGTTTAGCGGGGTTCACGAGCAGTACTTC.